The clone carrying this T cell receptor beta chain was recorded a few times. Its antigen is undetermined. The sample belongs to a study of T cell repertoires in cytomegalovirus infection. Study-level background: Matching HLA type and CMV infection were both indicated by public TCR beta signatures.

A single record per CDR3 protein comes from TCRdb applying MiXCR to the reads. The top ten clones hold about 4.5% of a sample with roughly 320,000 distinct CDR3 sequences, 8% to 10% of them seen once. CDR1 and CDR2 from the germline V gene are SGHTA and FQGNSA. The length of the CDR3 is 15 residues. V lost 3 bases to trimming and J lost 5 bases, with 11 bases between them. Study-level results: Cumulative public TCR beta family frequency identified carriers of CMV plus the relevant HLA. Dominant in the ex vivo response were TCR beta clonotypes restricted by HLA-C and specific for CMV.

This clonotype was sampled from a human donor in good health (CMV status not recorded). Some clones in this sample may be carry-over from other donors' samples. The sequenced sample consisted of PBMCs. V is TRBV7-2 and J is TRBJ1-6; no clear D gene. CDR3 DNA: TGTGCCAGCAGCTTCGCAGCCTCAGATAATTCACCCCTCCACTTT. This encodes CASSFAASDNSPLHF.